This TCR beta chain was documented in a study of response to subunit inactivated influenza vaccine. Study findings and constraints: A suggestion made by the authors is that each seasonal influenza vaccination recruits few new T cells.

This CDR3 spans 17 amino acids. The junction had 5 bases not matched to a gene; V was cut back by 0 bases and J by 0 bases. One entry per CDR3 protein results from TCRdb running MiXCR on the RT-PCR reads. The table shows around 320,000 distinct CDR3 sequences, with about 20% occurring only once. Of note for this clonotype: No antigen is known for it.

This TCR was recovered from a man between 45 and 75 years old who received an inactivated influenza vaccine. The chain carries TRBV12-3 or TRBV12-4 and TRBJ1-3; 7 nucleotides match TRBD1. The specimen comprised PBMCs from blood, sampled around 22 months after vaccination. CDR3 region: CASSLAGTARSGNTIYF. The CDR3 DNA follows: TGTGCCAGCAGTTTAGCGGGGACAGCTCGCTCTGGAAACACCATATATTTT.